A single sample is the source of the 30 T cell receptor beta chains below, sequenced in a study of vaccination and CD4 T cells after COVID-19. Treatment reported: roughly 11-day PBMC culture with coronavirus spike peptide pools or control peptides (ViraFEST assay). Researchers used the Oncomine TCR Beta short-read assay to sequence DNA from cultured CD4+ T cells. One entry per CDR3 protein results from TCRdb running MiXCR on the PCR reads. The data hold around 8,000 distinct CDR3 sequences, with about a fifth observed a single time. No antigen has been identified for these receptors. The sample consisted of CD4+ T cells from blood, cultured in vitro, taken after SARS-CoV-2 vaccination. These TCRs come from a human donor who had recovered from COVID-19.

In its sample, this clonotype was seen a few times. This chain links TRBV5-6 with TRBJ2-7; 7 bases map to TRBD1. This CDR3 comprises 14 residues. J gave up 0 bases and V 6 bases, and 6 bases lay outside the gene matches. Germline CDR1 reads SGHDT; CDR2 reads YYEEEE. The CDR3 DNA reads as TGTGCCAGCACCCGACAGGGCAGCTCCTACGAGCAGTACTTC. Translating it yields CASTRQGSSYEQYF.

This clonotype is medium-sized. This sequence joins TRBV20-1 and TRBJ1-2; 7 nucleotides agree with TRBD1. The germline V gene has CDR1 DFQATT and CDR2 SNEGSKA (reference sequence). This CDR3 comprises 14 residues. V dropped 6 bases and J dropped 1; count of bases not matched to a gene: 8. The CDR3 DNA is TGCAGTGCCCGAGGGGGACAGAATAACTATGGCTACACCTTC. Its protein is CSARGGQNNYGYTF.

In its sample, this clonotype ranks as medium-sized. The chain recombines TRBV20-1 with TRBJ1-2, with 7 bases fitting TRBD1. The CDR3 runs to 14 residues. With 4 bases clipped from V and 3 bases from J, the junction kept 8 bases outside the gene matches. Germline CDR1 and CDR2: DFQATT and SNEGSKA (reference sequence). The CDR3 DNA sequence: TGCAGTGCTATCCCTCGACAGGGACACTATGGCTACACCTTC. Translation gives CSAIPRQGHYGYTF.

CDR3 bases: TGCAGTGCAACCCAGGACACTAATCAGCCCCAGCATTTT. This sequence encodes CSATQDTNQPQHF. This chain connects TRBV20-1 to TRBJ1-5; a possible D gene is TRBD1 (5 bases). Per germline, CDR1 DFQATT and CDR2 SNEGSKA (reference sequence). Trimming took 6 bases from V and 4 from J, leaving 13 bases between them. This CDR3 region has 13 residues.

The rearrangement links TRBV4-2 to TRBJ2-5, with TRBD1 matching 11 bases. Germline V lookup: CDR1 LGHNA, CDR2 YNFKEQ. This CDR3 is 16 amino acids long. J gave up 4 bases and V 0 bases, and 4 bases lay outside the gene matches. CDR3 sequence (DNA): TGTGCCAGCAGCCAAGAAGGGACAGGGGGGGGAGAGACCCAGTACTTC. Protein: CASSQEGTGGGETQYF.

CDR3 in DNA: TGTGCCAGCAGTTACGGCCGGCGTAGTTCCTATAATTCACCCCTCCACTTT. Its translation is CASSYGRRSSYNSPLHF. The rearrangement uses TRBV6-6 and TRBJ1-6; the D is unclear. V gave up 2 bases and J gave up 1 base, with 12 bases separating them. This CDR3 region has 17 residues. Looked up from germline, CDR1 is MNHNY and CDR2 is SVGAGI (reference sequence).

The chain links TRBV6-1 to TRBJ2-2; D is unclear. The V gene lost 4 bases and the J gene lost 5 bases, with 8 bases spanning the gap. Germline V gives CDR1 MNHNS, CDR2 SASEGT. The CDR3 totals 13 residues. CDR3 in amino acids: CASSARLTGELFF. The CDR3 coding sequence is TGTGCCAGCAGTGCGAGGTTGACCGGGGAGCTGTTTTTT.

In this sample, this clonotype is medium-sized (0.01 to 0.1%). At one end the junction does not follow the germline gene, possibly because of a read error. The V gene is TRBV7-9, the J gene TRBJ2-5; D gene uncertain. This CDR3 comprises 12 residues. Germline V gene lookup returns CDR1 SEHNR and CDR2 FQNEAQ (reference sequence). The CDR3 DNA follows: TGTGCCAGCAGCTTAGCCCAAGAAACCCAGTACTTC. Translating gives CASSLAQETQYF.

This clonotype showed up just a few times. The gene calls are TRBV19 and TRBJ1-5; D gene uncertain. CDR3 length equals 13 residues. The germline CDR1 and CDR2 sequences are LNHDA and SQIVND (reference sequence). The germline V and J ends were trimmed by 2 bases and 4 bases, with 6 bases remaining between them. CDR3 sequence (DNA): TGTGCCAGTAGTATACCCGGAAATCAGCCCCAGCATTTT. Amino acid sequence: CASSIPGNQPQHF.

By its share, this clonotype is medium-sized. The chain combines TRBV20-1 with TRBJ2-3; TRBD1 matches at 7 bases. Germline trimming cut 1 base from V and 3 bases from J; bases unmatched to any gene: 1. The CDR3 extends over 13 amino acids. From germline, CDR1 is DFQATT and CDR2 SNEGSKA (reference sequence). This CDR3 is CSARGRGTDTQYF. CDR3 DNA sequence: TGCAGTGCTAGAGGCAGGGGGACAGATACGCAGTATTTT.

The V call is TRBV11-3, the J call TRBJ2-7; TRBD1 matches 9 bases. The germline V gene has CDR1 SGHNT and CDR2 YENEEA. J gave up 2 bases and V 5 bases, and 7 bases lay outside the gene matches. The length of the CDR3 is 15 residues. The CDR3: CASSRYRDRAYEQYF. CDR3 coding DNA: TGTGCCAGCAGCCGTTACCGGGACAGGGCCTACGAGCAGTACTTC.

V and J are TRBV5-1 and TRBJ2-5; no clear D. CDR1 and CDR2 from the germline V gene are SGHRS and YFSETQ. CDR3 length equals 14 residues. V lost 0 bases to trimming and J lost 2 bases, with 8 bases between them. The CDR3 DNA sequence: TGCGCCAGCAGCTTGGCACTCGCGCAAGAGACCCAGTACTTC. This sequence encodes CASSLALAQETQYF.

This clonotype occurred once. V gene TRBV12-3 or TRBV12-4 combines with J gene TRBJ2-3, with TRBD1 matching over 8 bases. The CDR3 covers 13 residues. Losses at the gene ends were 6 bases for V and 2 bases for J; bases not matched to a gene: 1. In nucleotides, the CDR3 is TGTGCCAGCAGCCAGGGGGCCACAGATACGCAGTATTTT. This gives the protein CASSQGATDTQYF.

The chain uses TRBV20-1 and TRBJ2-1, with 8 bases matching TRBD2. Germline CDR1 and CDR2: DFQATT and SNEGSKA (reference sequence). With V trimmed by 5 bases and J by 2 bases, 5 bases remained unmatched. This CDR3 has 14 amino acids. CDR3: CSARLAKPYNEQFF. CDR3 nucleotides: TGCAGTGCTCGACTAGCGAAACCCTACAATGAGCAGTTCTTC.

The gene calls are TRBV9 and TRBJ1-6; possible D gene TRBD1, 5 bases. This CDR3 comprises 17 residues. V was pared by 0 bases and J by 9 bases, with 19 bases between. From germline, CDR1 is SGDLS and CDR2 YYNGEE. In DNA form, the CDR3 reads TGTGCCAGCAGCGTAGGGAGGGGCAATTTGGGGGGTTCACCCCTCCACTTT. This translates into CASSVGRGNLGGSPLHF.

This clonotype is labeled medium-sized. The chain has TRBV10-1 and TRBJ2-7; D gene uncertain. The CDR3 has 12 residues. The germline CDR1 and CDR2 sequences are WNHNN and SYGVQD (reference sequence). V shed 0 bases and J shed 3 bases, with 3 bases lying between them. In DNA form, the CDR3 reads TGCGCCAGCAGTGAGTCAGGCTACGAGCAGTACTTC. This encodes CASSESGYEQYF.

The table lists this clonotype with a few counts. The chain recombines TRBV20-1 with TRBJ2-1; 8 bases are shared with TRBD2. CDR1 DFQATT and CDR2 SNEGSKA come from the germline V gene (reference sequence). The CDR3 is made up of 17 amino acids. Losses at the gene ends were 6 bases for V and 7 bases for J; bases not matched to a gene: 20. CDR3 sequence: CSASRSGTSLRRNEQFF. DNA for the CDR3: TGCAGTGCATCGCGTAGCGGGACCTCCTTAAGAAGGAATGAGCAGTTCTTC.

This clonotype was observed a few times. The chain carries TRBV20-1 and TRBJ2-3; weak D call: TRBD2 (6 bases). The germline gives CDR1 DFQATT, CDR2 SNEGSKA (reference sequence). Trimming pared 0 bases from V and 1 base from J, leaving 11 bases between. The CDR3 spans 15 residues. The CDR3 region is CSARDPRGGTDTQYF. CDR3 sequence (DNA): TGCAGTGCTAGAGATCCGCGGGGAGGCACAGATACGCAGTATTTT.

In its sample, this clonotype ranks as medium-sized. CDR3 in amino acids: CASSEASTGKETQYF. CDR3 coding DNA: TGTGCCAGCAGTGAAGCATCCACAGGGAAAGAGACCCAGTACTTC. The chain joins TRBV6-1 to TRBJ2-5; D is possibly TRBD1 (6 bases). The CDR3 has 15 amino acids. The germline gives CDR1 MNHNS, CDR2 SASEGT. V lost 0 bases and J lost 3, with 11 bases in between.

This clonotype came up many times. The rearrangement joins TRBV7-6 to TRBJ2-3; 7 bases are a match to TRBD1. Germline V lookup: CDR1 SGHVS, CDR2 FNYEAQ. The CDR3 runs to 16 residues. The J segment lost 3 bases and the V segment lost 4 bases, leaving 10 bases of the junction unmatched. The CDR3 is CASSSPTGSSTDTQYF. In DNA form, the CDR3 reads TGTGCCAGCAGCTCTCCGACAGGGTCTAGTACAGATACGCAGTATTTT.

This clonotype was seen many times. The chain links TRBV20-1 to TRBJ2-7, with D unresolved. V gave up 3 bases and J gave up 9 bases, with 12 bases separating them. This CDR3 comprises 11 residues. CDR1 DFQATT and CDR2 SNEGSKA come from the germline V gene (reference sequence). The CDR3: CSASHHDGQYF. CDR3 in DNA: TGCAGTGCTAGCCACCACGACGGGCAGTACTTC.

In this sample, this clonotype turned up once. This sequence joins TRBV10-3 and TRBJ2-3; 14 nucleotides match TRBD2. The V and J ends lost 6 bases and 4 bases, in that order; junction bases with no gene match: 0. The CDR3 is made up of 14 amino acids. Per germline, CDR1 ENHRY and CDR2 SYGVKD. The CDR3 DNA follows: TGTGCCATCAGGGGACTAGCGGGAGCAGATACGCAGTATTTT. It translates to CAIRGLAGADTQYF.

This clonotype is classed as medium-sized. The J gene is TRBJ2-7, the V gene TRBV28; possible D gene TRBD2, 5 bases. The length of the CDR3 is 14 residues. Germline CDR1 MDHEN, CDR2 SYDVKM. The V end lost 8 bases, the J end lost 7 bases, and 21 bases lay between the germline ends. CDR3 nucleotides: TGTGCCAGCGGCACCCCCGCCGGGATCGGGGAGCAGTACTTC. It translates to CASGTPAGIGEQYF. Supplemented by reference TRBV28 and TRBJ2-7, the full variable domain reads DVKVTQSSRYLVKRTGEKVFLECVQDMDHENMFWYRQDPGLGLRLIYFSYDVKMKEKGDIPEGYSVSREKKERFSLILESASTNQTSMYLCASGTPAGIGEQYFGPGTRLTVT.

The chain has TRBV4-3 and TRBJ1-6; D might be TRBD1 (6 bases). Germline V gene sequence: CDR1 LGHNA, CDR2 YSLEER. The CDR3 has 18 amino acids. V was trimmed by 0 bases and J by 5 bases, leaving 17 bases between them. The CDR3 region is CASSQEPQGIANNSPLHF. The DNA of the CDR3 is TGCGCCAGCAGCCAAGAGCCTCAGGGGATAGCGAATAATTCACCCCTCCACTTT.

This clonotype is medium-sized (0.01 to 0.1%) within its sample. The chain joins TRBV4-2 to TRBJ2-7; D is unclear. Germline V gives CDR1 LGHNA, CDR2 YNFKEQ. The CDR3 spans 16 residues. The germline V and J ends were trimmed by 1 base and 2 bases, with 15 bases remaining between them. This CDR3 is CASSQGDQAKTYEQYF. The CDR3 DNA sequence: TGTGCCAGCAGCCAAGGTGACCAAGCGAAGACCTACGAGCAGTACTTC.

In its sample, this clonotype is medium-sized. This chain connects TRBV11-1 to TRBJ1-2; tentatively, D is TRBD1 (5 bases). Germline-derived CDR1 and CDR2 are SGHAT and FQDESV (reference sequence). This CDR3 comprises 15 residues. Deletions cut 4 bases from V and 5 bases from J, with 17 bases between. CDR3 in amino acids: CASSSVRDRRYGYTF. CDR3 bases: TGTGCCAGCAGCTCCGTCCGGGACCGCCGATATGGCTACACCTTC.

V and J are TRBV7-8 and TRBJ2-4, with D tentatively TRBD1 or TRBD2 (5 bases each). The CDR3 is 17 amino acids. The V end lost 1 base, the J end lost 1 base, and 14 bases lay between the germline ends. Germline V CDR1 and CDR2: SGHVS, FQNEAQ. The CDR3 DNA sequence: TGTGCCAGCAGCTTAGGGGGGACCAACGGGGCCAAAAACATTCAGTACTTC. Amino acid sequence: CASSLGGTNGAKNIQYF. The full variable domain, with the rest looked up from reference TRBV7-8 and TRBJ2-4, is GAGVSQSPRYKVAKRGQDVALRCDPISGHVSLFWYQQALGQGPEFLTYFQNEAQLDKSGLPSDRFFAERPEGSVSTLKIQRTQQEDSAVYLCASSLGGTNGAKNIQYFGAGTRLSVL.

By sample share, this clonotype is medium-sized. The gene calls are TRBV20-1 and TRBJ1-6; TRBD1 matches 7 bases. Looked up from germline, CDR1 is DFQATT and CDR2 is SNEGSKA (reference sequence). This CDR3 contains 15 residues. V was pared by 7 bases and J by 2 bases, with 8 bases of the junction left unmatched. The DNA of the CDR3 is TGCAGTGTGAGAGTAGGGGGCACCTATAATTCACCCCTCCACTTT. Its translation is CSVRVGGTYNSPLHF.

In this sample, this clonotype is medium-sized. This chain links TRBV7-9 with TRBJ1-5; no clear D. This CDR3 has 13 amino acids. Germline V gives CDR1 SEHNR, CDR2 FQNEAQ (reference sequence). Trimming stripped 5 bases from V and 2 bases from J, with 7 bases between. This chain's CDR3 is CASSPGGNQPQHF. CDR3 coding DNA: TGTGCCAGCAGCCCCGGGGGCAATCAGCCCCAGCATTTT.

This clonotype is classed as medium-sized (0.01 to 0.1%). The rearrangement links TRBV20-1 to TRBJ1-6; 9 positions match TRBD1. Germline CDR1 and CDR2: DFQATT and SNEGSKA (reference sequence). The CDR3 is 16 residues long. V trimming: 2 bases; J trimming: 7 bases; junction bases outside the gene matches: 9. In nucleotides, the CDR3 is TGCAGTGCTAGATACAACAGGGGGCTAGTCAATTCACCCCTCCACTTT. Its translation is CSARYNRGLVNSPLHF.